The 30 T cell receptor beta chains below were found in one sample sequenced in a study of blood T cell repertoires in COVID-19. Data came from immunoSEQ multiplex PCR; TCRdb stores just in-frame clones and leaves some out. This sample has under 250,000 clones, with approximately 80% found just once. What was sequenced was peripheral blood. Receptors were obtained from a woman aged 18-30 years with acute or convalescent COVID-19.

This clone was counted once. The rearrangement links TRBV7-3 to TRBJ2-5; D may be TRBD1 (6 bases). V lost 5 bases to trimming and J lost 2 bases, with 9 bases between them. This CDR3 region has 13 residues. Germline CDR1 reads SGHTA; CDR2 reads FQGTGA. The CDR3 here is CASSQTGQETQYF. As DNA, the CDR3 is TGTGCCAGCAGCCAAACAGGGCAAGAGACCCAGTACTTC.

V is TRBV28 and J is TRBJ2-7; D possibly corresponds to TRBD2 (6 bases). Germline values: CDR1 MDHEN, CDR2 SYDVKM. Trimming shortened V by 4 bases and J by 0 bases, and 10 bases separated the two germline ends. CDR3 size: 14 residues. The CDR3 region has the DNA TGTGCCAGCAGTTGGGCGGGGAGCTCCTACGAGCAGTACTTC. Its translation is CASSWAGSSYEQYF.

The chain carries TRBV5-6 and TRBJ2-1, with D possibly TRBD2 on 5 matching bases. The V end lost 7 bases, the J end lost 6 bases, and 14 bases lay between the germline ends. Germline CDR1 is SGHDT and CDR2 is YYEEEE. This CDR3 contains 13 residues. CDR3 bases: TGTGCCAGCGATGCCGGGATGCCCAATGAGCAGTTCTTC. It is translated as CASDAGMPNEQFF.

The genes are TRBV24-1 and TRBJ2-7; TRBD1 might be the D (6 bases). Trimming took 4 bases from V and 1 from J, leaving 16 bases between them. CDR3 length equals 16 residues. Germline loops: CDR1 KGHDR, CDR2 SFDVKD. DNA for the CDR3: TGTGCCACCAGTGACCTACCGGGACATCAGTCCTACGAGCAGTACTTC. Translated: CATSDLPGHQSYEQYF.

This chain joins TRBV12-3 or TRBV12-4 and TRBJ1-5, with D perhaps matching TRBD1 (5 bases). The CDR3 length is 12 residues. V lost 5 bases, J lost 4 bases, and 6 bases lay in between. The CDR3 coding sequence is TGTGCCAGCAGTGGGGGGAATCAGCCCCAGCATTTT. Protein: CASSGGNQPQHF.

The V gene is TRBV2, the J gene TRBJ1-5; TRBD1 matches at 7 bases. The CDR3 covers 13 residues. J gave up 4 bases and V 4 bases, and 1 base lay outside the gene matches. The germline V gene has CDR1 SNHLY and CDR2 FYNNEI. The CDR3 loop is CASSGDSNQPQHF. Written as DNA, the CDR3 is TGTGCCAGCAGTGGGGACAGTAATCAGCCCCAGCATTTT.

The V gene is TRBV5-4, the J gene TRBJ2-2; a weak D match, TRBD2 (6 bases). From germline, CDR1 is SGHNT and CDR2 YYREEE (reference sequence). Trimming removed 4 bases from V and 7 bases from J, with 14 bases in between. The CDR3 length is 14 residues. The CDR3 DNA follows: TGTGCCAGCAGCCCGGGACTCCGCGACGGGGAGCTGTTTTTT. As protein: CASSPGLRDGELFF.

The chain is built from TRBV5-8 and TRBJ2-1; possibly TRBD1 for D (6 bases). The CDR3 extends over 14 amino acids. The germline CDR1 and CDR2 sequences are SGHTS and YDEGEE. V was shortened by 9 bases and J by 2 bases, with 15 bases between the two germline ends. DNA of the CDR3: TGTGCCACCCCCCCCCGGACAGCCTACAATGAGCAGTTCTTC. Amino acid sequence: CATPPRTAYNEQFF.

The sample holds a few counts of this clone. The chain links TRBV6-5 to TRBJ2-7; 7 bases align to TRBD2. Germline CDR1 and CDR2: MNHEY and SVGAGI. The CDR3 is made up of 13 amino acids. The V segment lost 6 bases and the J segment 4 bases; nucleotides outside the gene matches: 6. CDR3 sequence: CASSPGGSYEQYF. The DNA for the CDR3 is TGTGCCAGCAGCCCCGGGGGGTCTTACGAGCAGTACTTC.

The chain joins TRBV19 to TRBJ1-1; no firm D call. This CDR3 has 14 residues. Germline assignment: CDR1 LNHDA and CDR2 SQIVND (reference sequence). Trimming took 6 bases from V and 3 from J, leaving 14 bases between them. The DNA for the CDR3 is TGTGCCAGTAGCCCTCGGTTCGGGGACACTGAAGCTTTCTTT. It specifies CASSPRFGDTEAFF.

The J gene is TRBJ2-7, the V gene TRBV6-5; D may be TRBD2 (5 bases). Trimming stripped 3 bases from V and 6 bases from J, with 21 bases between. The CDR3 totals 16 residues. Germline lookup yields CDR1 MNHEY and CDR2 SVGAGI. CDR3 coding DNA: TGTGCCAGCAGTTATAACCCTCGTAGCGTTGGGTCCGAGCAGTACTTC. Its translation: CASSYNPRSVGSEQYF.

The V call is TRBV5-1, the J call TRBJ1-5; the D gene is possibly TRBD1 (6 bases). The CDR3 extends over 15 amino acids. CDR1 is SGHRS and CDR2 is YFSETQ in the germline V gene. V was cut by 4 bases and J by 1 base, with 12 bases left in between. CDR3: CASSVQGGSNQPQHF. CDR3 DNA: TGCGCCAGCAGCGTACAGGGTGGAAGCAATCAGCCCCAGCATTTT.

CDR3 sequence: CAWARQGDTEAFF. The CDR3 DNA is TGTGCCTGGGCCAGACAGGGCGACACTGAAGCTTTCTTT. The chain uses TRBV30 and TRBJ1-1; 7 bases match TRBD1. This CDR3 spans 13 amino acids. Germline CDR1 is GTSNPN and CDR2 is SVGIG (reference sequence). V lost 5 bases, J lost 3 bases, and 6 bases stayed unmatched.

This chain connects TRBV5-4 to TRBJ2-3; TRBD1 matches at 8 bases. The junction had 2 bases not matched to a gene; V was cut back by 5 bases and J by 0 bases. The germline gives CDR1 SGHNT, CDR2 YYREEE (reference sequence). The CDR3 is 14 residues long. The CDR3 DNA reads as TGTGCCAGCAGTCAGGGGGCTAGCACAGATACGCAGTATTTT. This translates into CASSQGASTDTQYF.

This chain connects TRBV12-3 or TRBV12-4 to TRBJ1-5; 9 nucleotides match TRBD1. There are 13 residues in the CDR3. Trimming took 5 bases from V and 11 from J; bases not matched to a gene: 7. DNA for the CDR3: TGTGCCAGCAGTCACGGGACAGGGAGGACCCAGCATTTT. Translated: CASSHGTGRTQHF.

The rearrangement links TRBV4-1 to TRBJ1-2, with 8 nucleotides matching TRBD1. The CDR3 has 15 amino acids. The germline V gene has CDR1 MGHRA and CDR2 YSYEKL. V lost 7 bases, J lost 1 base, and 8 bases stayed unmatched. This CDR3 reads CASNRDRNYNYGYTF. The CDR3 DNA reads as TGCGCCAGCAACCGGGACAGGAACTATAACTATGGCTACACCTTC.

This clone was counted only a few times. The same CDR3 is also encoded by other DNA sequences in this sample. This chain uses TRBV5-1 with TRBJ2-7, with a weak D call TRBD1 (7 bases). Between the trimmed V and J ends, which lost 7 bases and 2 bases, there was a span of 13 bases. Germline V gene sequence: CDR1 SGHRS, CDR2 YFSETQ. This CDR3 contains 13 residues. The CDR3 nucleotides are TGCGCCAGCTCGGCGGGACAGACCTACGAGCAGTACTTC. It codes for CASSAGQTYEQYF. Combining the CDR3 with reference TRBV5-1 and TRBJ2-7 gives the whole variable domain KAGVTQTPRYLIKTRGQQVTLSCSPISGHRSVSWYQQTPGQGLQFLFEYFSETQRNKGNFPGRFSGRQFSNSRSEMNVSTLELGDSALYLCASSAGQTYEQYFGPGTRLTVT.

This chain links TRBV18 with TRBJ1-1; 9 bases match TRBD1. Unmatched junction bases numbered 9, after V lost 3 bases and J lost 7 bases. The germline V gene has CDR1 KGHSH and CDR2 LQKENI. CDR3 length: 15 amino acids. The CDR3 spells CASSPTGTGSHEAFF. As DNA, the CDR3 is TGTGCCAGCTCACCTACAGGGACAGGGTCCCATGAAGCTTTCTTT.

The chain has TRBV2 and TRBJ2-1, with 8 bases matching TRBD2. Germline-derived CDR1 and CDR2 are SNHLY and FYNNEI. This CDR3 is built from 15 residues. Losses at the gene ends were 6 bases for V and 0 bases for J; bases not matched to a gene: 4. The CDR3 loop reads CASSESGSSYNEQFF. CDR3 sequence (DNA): TGTGCCAGCAGCGAAAGCGGGAGCTCCTACAATGAGCAGTTCTTC.

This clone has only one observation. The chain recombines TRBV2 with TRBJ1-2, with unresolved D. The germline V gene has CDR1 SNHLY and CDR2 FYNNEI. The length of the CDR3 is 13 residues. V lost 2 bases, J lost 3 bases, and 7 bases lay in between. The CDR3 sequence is CASSETSYYGYTF. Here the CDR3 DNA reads TGTGCCAGCAGTGAAACCAGTTACTATGGCTACACCTTC.

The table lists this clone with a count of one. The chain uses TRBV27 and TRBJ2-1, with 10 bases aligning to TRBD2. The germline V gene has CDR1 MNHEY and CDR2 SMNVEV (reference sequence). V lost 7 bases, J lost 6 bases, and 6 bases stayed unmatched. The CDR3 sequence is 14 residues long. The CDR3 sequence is CASIGTSDPNEQFF. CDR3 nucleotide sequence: TGTGCCAGCATAGGGACTAGCGACCCCAATGAGCAGTTCTTC.

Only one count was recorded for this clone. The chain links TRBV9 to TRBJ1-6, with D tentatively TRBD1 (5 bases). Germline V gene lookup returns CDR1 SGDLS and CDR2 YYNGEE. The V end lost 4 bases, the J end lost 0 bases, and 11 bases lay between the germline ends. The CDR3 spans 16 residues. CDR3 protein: CASSLTGDSYNSPLHF. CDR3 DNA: TGTGCCAGCAGCCTTACGGGGGACTCCTATAATTCACCCCTCCACTTT.

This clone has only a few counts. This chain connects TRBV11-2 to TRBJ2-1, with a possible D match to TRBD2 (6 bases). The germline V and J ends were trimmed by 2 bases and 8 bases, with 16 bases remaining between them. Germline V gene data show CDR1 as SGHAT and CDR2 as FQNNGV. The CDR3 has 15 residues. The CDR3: CASSLTSPGWDEQFF. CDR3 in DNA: TGTGCCAGCAGCTTAACTAGCCCCGGGTGGGATGAGCAGTTCTTC. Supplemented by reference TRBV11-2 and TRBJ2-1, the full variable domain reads EAGVAQSPRYKIIEKRQSVAFWCNPISGHATLYWYQQILGQGPKLLIQFQNNGVVDDSQLPKDRFSAERLKGVDSTLKIQPAKLEDSAVYLCASSLTSPGWDEQFFGPGTRLTVL.

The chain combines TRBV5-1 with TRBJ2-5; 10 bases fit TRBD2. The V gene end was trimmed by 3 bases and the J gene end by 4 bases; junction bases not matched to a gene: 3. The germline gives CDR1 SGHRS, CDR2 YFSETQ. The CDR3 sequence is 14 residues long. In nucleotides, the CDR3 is TGCGCCAGCAGCTCCGGGACTAGCGTAGAGACCCAGTACTTC. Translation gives CASSSGTSVETQYF.

CDR3 bases: TGTGCCAGCAGTATTAGCGGGTCCTACAATGAGCAGTTCTTC. Its translation is CASSISGSYNEQFF. The V gene is TRBV6-5, the J gene TRBJ2-1; 7 bases are shared with TRBD2. V was pared by 5 bases and J by 1 base, with 2 bases of the junction left unmatched. Germline assignment: CDR1 MNHEY and CDR2 SVGAGI. There are 14 residues in the CDR3.

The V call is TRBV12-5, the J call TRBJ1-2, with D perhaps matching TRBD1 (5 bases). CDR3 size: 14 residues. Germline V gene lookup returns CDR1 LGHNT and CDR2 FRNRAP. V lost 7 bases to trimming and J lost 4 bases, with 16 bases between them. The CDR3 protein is CASASDTWGYGYTF. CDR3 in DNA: TGTGCTAGTGCCTCGGACACCTGGGGCTATGGCTACACCTTC.

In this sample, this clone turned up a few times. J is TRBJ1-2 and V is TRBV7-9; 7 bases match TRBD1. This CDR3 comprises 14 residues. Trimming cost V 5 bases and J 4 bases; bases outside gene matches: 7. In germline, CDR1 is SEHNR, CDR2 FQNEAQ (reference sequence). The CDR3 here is CASSPQGVGYGYTF. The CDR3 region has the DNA TGTGCCAGCAGCCCTCAGGGGGTCGGCTATGGCTACACCTTC.

CDR3 protein: CASSEIRGRTNEKLFF. As DNA, the CDR3 is TGTGCCAGCAGTGAAATTCGGGGAAGAACTAATGAAAAACTGTTTTTT. V and J are TRBV6-1 and TRBJ1-4; D is unclear. V shed 2 bases and J shed 1 base, with 11 bases lying between them. There are 16 residues in the CDR3. CDR1 is MNHNS, CDR2 SASEGT, per germline.

The CDR3 DNA is TGCGCCAGCAGCCAAGTACTTAGCTACGAGCAGTACTTC. Encoded protein: CASSQVLSYEQYF. The V call is TRBV4-3, the J call TRBJ2-7; D unresolved. The V gene's germline CDR1 is LGHNA and CDR2 YSLEER. This CDR3 spans 13 amino acids. Trimming removed 1 base at V and 3 bases at J, with 7 bases between.

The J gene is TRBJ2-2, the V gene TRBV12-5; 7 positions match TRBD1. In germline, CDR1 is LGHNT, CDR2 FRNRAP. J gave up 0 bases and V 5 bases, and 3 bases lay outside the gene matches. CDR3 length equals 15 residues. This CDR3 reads CASGVQGANTGELFF. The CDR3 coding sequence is TGTGCTAGTGGTGTCCAGGGGGCGAACACCGGGGAGCTGTTTTTT.